This T cell receptor (beta chain) came from a study of T cells in women clearing cervical HPV infection. Study-level information: No precancer developed; the control's incident HPV16 infection cleared within 12 months. Blood came at first lesion visit for cases, post-clearance for controls. Study-wide results and caveats: CIN3+ cases had significantly higher TCR richness than controls; evenness did not differ.

MY09/MY11 PCR detected cervical HPV DNA; dot-blot assigned genotypes. Regarding this clone: The antigen is not known. Read coverage stops 3 residues before the CDR3 terminus; the germline J gene supplies the remainder.

The J segment lost 2 bases and the V segment lost 4 bases, leaving 5 bases of the junction unmatched. The CDR3 totals 16 residues. From germline, CDR1 is MNHNS and CDR2 SASEGT. Generated by immunoSEQ multiplex PCR, the TCRdb table keeps only in-frame clones and is missing some. This listing includes 30,000 or so clones. The sample taken for sequencing was blood buffy coat. This TCR was sampled from a woman between 18 and 75 years old with a cervical HPV16 infection that either progressed to CIN3+ or cleared (not recorded which). This sequence joins TRBV6-1 and TRBJ2-5, with 12 bases that match TRBD2. The part of the CDR3 DNA that was read is TGTGCCAGCAGTGGAGGACTAGCGGGGTTTCAAGAGACC. It encodes CASSGGLAGFQET. The full CDR3 protein is CASSGGLAGFQETQYF.